Shown below are 24 T cell receptor beta chains from a single sample sequenced in a study of PD-L1 blockade in urothelial cancer. Time point denoted: pretreatment peripheral blood. Some clones are missing from TCRdb's copy, which holds only in-frame ones; the method was immunoSEQ multiplex PCR. The sample has tens of thousands of clones; around 85% are singletons. The sample here was PBMCs, taken around atezolizumab (anti-PD-L1) treatment. The source of these receptors is a woman aged 55-70 years with urothelial cancer.

V gene TRBV2 combines with J gene TRBJ2-7, with TRBD1 matching 9 bases. The CDR3 length is 17 residues. J was trimmed by 7 bases and V by 1 base; bases with no gene match: 14. CDR1 is SNHLY and CDR2 is FYNNEI in the germline V gene. The CDR3 region is CASSEDLWGQGSGEQYF. The CDR3 nucleotides are TGTGCCAGCAGTGAAGATCTCTGGGGACAGGGTTCTGGTGAGCAGTACTTC.

The chain joins TRBV4-3 to TRBJ2-5; D possibly corresponds to TRBD1 (6 bases). Trimming shortened V by 5 bases and J by 11 bases, and 12 bases separated the two germline ends. From germline, CDR1 is LGHNA and CDR2 YSLEER. This CDR3 has 11 amino acids. CDR3 region: CASSGFGQQYF. DNA for the CDR3: TGCGCCAGCAGCGGCTTCGGACAGCAGTACTTC.

The chain uses TRBV18 and TRBJ1-5; D perhaps matches TRBD1 (6 bases). Trimming pared 6 bases from V and 5 bases from J, leaving 20 bases between. The germline gives CDR1 KGHSH, CDR2 LQKENI. This CDR3 is built from 16 residues. CDR3 nucleotide sequence: TGTGCCAGCTCCGGGGGGCCCACGGGTAGGGATCAGCCCCAGCATTTT. Protein sequence: CASSGGPTGRDQPQHF.

V is TRBV2 and J is TRBJ1-3; TRBD1 is a possible D gene (6 bases). The CDR3 runs 16 residues. The germline V gene encodes CDR1 SNHLY and CDR2 FYNNEI. Trimming cost V 6 bases and J 8 bases, with 23 bases left between them. DNA of the CDR3: TGTGCCAGCAGCGAGACCTTCCCTTACAGGGAATACACCATATATTTT. It translates to CASSETFPYREYTIYF.

V usage is TRBV9 and J usage is TRBJ1-3; D is possibly TRBD1 (5 bases). From germline, CDR1 is SGDLS and CDR2 YYNGEE. CDR3 length equals 15 residues. V was cut by 6 bases and J by 0 bases, with 13 bases left in between. CDR3 DNA: TGTGCCAGCACGGGAGACAGAAGCTCTGGAAACACCATATATTTT. Its protein product is CASTGDRSSGNTIYF. Full variable domain (remainder filled in from reference TRBV9 and TRBJ1-3): DSGVTQTPKHLITATGQRVTLRCSPRSGDLSVYWYQQSLDQGLQFLIQYYNGEERAKGNILERFSAQQFPDLHSELNLSSLELGDSALYFCASTGDRSSGNTIYFGEGSWLTVV.

This rearrangement joins TRBV2 to TRBJ2-1, with TRBD2 identical over 12 bases. There are 15 residues in the CDR3. CDR1 is SNHLY and CDR2 is FYNNEI in the germline V gene. The J segment lost 8 bases and the V segment lost 4 bases, leaving 6 bases of the junction unmatched. Here the CDR3 reads CASSGTSGEGDEQFF. The CDR3 nucleotides read TGTGCCAGCAGTGGGACTAGCGGGGAGGGGGATGAGCAGTTCTTC. The full variable domain, completed using reference TRBV2 and TRBJ2-1, is EPEVTQTPSHQVTQMGQEVILRCVPISNHLYFYWYRQILGQKVEFLVSFYNNEISEKSEIFDDQFSVERPDGSNFTLKIRSTKLEDSAMYFCASSGTSGEGDEQFFGPGTRLTVL.

The chain links TRBV5-4 to TRBJ1-2, with D perhaps TRBD1 (5 bases). Deletions cut 1 base from V and 7 bases from J, with 17 bases between. Germline CDR1 is SGHNT and CDR2 is YYREEE (reference sequence). This CDR3 is 15 amino acids long. The CDR3 DNA follows: TGTGCCAGCAGCTTGCAGGGCTCCGGTTTGAGTGGCTACACCTTC. Its translation: CASSLQGSGLSGYTF.

This rearrangement joins TRBV27 to TRBJ2-2, with 7 positions matching TRBD1. V was pared by 2 bases and J by 7 bases, with 7 bases of the junction left unmatched. Germline loops: CDR1 MNHEY, CDR2 SMNVEV (reference sequence). This CDR3 comprises 15 residues. For the CDR3, the DNA is TGTGCCAGCAGTTTAGACAGGGTGCGTAGCGGGGAGCTGTTTTTT. Protein product: CASSLDRVRSGELFF.

The gene calls are TRBV11-1 and TRBJ2-3; TRBD2 aligns across 9 bases. There are 16 residues in the CDR3. The junction had 7 bases not matched to a gene; V was cut back by 0 bases and J by 6 bases. Germline V gene lookup returns CDR1 SGHAT and CDR2 FQDESV (reference sequence). CDR3 sequence (DNA): TGTGCCAGCAGCTTAGCGGCTAGCGGGGTTCTTGATACGCAGTATTTT. Translation: CASSLAASGVLDTQYF.

This chain uses TRBV4-1 with TRBJ1-1; D may be TRBD1 (5 bases). V was shortened by 6 bases and J by 3 bases, with 20 bases between the two germline ends. Germline CDR1 and CDR2: MGHRA and YSYEKL. This CDR3 is built from 16 residues. CDR3 nucleotide sequence: TGCGCCAGCAGTACCCGACAGACGGGCGGGGACACTGAAGCTTTCTTT. The encoded protein is CASSTRQTGGDTEAFF.

V usage is TRBV2 and J usage is TRBJ2-3; 14 bases match TRBD2. There are 16 residues in the CDR3. Per the germline V gene, CDR1 is SNHLY and CDR2 is FYNNEI. J was trimmed by 5 bases and V by 7 bases; bases with no gene match: 8. The CDR3 DNA reads TGTGCCAGCACAGGGACTAGCGGGGGTTCTCGAGATACGCAGTATTTT. Its translation is CASTGTSGGSRDTQYF.

The V call is TRBV18, the J call TRBJ1-5; D is possibly TRBD1 (5 bases). Germline CDR1 and CDR2: KGHSH and LQKENI. With 4 bases removed from V and 4 bases from J, the gap between germline ends came to 8 bases. CDR3 length: 13 residues. In nucleotides, the CDR3 is TGTGCCAGCTCACTAGACAGTAATCAGCCCCAGCATTTT. It yields the protein CASSLDSNQPQHF. The entire variable domain, with the rest obtained from reference TRBV18 and TRBJ1-5, is as follows: NAGVMQNPRHLVRRRGQEARLRCSPMKGHSHVYWYRQLPEEGLKFMVYLQKENIIDESGMPKERFSAEFPKEGPSILRIQQVVRGDSAAYFCASSLDSNQPQHFGDGTRLSIL.

This clone showed up just a few times. J is TRBJ2-7 and V is TRBV27; perhaps TRBD1 as D (5 bases). CDR3 length: 16 amino acids. The ends were cut back, 3 bases at V and 2 bases at J, with 17 bases in the middle. The germline V gene has CDR1 MNHEY and CDR2 SMNVEV (reference sequence). The CDR3 DNA reads as TGTGCCAGCAGTTTTCGGACAAGCCGGTCGCCCTACGAGCAGTACTTC. Its protein is CASSFRTSRSPYEQYF.

This chain joins TRBV27 and TRBJ2-2, with 8 bases identical to TRBD2. This CDR3 is built from 13 residues. Germline assignment: CDR1 MNHEY and CDR2 SMNVEV (reference sequence). The J segment lost 7 bases and the V segment lost 5 bases, leaving 3 bases of the junction unmatched. The CDR3 DNA is TGTGCCAGCAGTGGGACTAGTTACGGGGAGCTGTTTTTT. It encodes CASSGTSYGELFF.

This chain uses TRBV5-4 with TRBJ2-3; TRBD1 agrees at 9 bases. V lost 1 base to trimming and J lost 3 bases; unmatched junction nucleotides: 6. The V gene's germline CDR1 is SGHNT and CDR2 YYREEE (reference sequence). The CDR3 runs to 16 residues. The CDR3 DNA follows: TGTGCCAGCAGCTTGATTGGGACAGGGAAGACAGATACGCAGTATTTT. Amino acids: CASSLIGTGKTDTQYF.

The gene calls are TRBV11-2 and TRBJ2-1, with 7 bases fitting TRBD2. With V trimmed by 0 bases and J by 0 bases, 5 bases remained unmatched. CDR3 length: 17 residues. Looked up from germline, CDR1 is SGHAT and CDR2 is FQNNGV. CDR3 coding DNA: TGTGCCAGCAGCTTAGATCTAGCGGATATCTCCTACAATGAGCAGTTCTTC. It translates to CASSLDLADISYNEQFF.

The V and J genes are TRBV5-8 and TRBJ1-1; 7 nucleotides match TRBD1. The CDR3 is 16 residues long. Germline values: CDR1 SGHTS, CDR2 YDEGEE. With V trimmed by 0 bases and J by 4 bases, 9 bases remained unmatched. CDR3 protein: CASSLGQGPLGTEAFF. The DNA of the CDR3 is TGTGCCAGCAGCTTGGGACAGGGCCCTTTAGGCACTGAAGCTTTCTTT.

The chain has TRBV9 and TRBJ1-1, with D perhaps matching TRBD1 (5 bases). The germline CDR1 and CDR2 sequences are SGDLS and YYNGEE. Between the trimmed V and J ends, which lost 2 bases and 1 base, there was a span of 12 bases. The CDR3 totals 15 residues. The CDR3 DNA follows: TGTGCCAGCAGCGTTCTCCCCGGGGGGAACACTGAAGCTTTCTTT. It encodes CASSVLPGGNTEAFF.

This clone was detected only once. V usage is TRBV7-9 and J usage is TRBJ1-4, with 10 nucleotides matching TRBD1. The CDR3 is 16 amino acids. With V trimmed by 5 bases and J by 8 bases, 11 bases remained unmatched. Germline V lookup: CDR1 SEHNR, CDR2 FQNEAQ (reference sequence). CDR3 nucleotide sequence: TGTGCCAGCAGCCCCCACGGGACAGGGGTCGGGGAAAAACTGTTTTTT. Its protein product is CASSPHGTGVGEKLFF. Full variable domain (rest looked up from reference TRBV7-9 and TRBJ1-4): DTGVSQNPRHKITKRGQNVTFRCDPISEHNRLYWYRQTLGQGPEFLTYFQNEAQLEKSRLLSDRFSAERPKGSFSTLEIQRTEQGDSAMYLCASSPHGTGVGEKLFFGSGTQLSVL.

The chain links TRBV19 to TRBJ2-1, with 14 bases lining up with TRBD2. CDR3 length: 16 amino acids. Germline-derived CDR1 and CDR2 are LNHDA and SQIVND (reference sequence). The V segment lost 6 bases and the J segment 7 bases; nucleotides outside the gene matches: 8. DNA for the CDR3: TGTGCCAGTAGATTCGGGACTAGCGGGAGTTATAATGAGCAGTTCTTC. This gives the protein CASRFGTSGSYNEQFF.

The V and J genes are TRBV19 and TRBJ1-5, with no clear D. Trimming shortened V by 5 bases and J by 6 bases, and 11 bases separated the two germline ends. The CDR3 consists of 13 residues. Germline loops: CDR1 LNHDA, CDR2 SQIVND (reference sequence). CDR3 amino acids: CASSRGGGQPQHF. The CDR3 DNA reads TGTGCCAGTAGTCGAGGCGGCGGTCAGCCCCAGCATTTT. Using reference TRBV19 and TRBJ1-5 for the parts outside the CDR3, the full variable domain is DGGITQSPKYLFRKEGQNVTLSCEQNLNHDAMYWYRQDPGQGLRLIYYSQIVNDFQKGDIAEGYSVSREKKESFPLTVTSAQKNPTAFYLCASSRGGGQPQHFGDGTRLSIL.

This chain connects TRBV10-3 to TRBJ2-1; 14 positions match TRBD2. This CDR3 is built from 15 residues. Germline CDR1 is ENHRY and CDR2 is SYGVKD. V shed 5 bases and J 8 bases; nucleotides not matched to a gene: 5. CDR3 protein: CAISRTSGGPYEQFF. CDR3 DNA: TGTGCCATCAGTCGGACTAGCGGGGGGCCCTATGAGCAGTTCTTC.

V is TRBV19 and J is TRBJ1-4; 7 nucleotides match TRBD1. Germline loops: CDR1 LNHDA, CDR2 SQIVND (reference sequence). The V gene end was trimmed by 5 bases and the J gene end by 5 bases; junction bases not matched to a gene: 8. The CDR3 runs 15 residues. Here the CDR3 reads CASSHDRDGNEKLFF. The CDR3 region has the DNA TGTGCCAGTAGTCACGACAGGGATGGCAATGAAAAACTGTTTTTT.

This clone was counted between two and nine times. CDR3: CSARGGRAFF. CDR3 in DNA: TGCAGTGCTAGAGGGGGGCGGGCTTTCTTT. The V gene is TRBV20-1, the J gene TRBJ1-1; D might be TRBD1 (6 bases). Germline V lookup: CDR1 DFQATT, CDR2 SNEGSKA (reference sequence). Trimming stripped 1 base from V and 11 bases from J, with 8 bases between. The CDR3 contains 10 residues.